This T cell receptor beta chain was captured in a study of blood T cell repertoires in COVID-19. Study as a whole: Some COVID-19 samples were acute and others convalescent; all came from the United States, Italy and Spain. PBMCs, B-cell-depleted T cells, or T cells provided the cDNA or gDNA that made up the material.

The germline gives CDR1 SNHLY, CDR2 FYNNEI. V trimming: 4 bases; J trimming: 9 bases; junction bases outside the gene matches: 2. This CDR3 has 13 amino acids. Sequenced by immunoSEQ multiplex PCR; TCRdb stores in-frame clones only, minus some. The sample includes fewer than 250,000 clones, about 86% of them seen just once. The rearrangement links TRBV2 to TRBJ2-1; TRBD1 aligns across 11 bases. The sample taken for sequencing was peripheral blood. The TCR was taken from a woman in her seventies with acute or convalescent COVID-19. The CDR3, as DNA: TGTGCCAGCAGTGGGGACAGGGGGGTTGAGCAGTTCTTC. This gives the protein CASSGDRGVEQFF.